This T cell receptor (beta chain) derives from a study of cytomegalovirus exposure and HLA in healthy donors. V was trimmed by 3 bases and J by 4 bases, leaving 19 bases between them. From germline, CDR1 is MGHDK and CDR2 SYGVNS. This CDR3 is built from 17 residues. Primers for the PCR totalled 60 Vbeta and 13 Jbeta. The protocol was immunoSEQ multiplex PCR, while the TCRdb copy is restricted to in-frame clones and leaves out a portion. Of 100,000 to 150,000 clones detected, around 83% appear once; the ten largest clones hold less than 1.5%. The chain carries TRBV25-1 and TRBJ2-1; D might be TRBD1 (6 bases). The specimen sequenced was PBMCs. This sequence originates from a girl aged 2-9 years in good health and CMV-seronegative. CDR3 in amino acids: CASSETGTSIQYNEQFF. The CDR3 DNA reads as TGTGCCAGCAGTGAGACCGGGACATCGATCCAGTACAATGAGCAGTTCTTC.